This T cell receptor beta chain was identified in a study of blood T cell repertoires in COVID-19. As for the study in general: Whether acute or convalescent, the COVID-19 samples came from the United States, Italy and Spain.

This table comes from immunoSEQ multiplex PCR, and its TCRdb copy is limited to in-frame clones, with some not included. This sample has a few hundred thousand clones, with about nine tenths found just once. Trimming cost V 5 bases and J 0 bases, with 6 bases left between them. Germline V gene sequence: CDR1 KGHDR, CDR2 SFDVKD. The CDR3 sequence is 13 residues long. The chain has TRBV24-1 and TRBJ1-1; D call uncertain. The TCR comes from a woman aged 55-69 years with acute or convalescent COVID-19. Sequencing input: peripheral blood. The CDR3 sequence: CATSGTLNTEAFF. CDR3 nucleotides: TGTGCCACCAGTGGGACTTTGAACACTGAAGCTTTCTTT.